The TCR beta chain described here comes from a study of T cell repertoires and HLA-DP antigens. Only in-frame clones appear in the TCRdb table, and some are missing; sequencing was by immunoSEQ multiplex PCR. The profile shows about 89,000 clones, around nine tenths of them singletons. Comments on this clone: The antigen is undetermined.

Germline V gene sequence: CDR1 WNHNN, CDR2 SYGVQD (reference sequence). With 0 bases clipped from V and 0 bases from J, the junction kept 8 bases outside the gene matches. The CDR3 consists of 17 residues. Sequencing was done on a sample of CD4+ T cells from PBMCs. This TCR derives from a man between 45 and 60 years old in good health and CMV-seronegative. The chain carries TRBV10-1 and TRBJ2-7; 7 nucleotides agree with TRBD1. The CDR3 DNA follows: TGCGCCAGCAGTGAGTCGATTACAGGGGCTTACTCCTACGAGCAGTACTTC. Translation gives CASSESITGAYSYEQYF.